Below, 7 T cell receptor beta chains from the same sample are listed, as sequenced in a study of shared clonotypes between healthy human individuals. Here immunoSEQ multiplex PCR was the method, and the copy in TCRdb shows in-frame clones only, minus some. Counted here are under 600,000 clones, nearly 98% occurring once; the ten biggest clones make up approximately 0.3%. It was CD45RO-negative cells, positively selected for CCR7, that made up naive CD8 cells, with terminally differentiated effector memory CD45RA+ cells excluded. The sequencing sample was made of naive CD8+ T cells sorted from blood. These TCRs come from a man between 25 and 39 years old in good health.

Here the CDR3 reads CASSHGTVSYEQYF. In nucleotides, the CDR3 is TGCGCCAGCAGCCATGGGACAGTAAGCTACGAGCAGTACTTC. This sequence joins TRBV4-3 and TRBJ2-7; 7 bases agree with TRBD1. The germline V gene has CDR1 LGHNA and CDR2 YSLEER. This CDR3 contains 14 residues. The V and J ends lost 3 bases and 3 bases, in that order; junction bases with no gene match: 5.

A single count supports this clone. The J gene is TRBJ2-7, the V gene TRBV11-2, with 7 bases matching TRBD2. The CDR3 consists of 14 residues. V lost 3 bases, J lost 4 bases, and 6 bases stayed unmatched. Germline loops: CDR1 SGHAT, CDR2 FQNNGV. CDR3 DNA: TGTGCCAGCAGCTTTTACGGGAGGCTTTACGAGCAGTACTTC. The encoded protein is CASSFYGRLYEQYF.

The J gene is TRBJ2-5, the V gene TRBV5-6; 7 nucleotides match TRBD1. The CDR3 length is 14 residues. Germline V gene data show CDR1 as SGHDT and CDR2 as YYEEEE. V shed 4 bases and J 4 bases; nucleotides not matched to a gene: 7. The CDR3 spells CASSLATGRETQYF. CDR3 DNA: TGTGCCAGCAGCCTCGCGACAGGGAGAGAGACCCAGTACTTC.

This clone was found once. CDR3 sequence: CSVVQGPKPYEQYF. In DNA, the CDR3 is TGCAGCGTTGTTCAGGGGCCTAAACCCTACGAGCAGTACTTC. The J gene is TRBJ2-7, the V gene TRBV29-1; TRBD1 might be the D (6 bases). The CDR3 contains 14 residues. The germline CDR1 and CDR2 sequences are SQVTM and ANQGSEA. The V and J ends lost 4 bases and 2 bases respectively, with 15 bases between them.

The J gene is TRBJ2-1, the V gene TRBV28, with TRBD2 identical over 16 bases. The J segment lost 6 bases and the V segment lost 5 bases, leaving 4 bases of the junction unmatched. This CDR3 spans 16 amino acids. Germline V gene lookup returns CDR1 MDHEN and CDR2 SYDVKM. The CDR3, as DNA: TGTGCCAGCAGTCCCGGGACTAGCGGGAGGGGCAATGAGCAGTTCTTC. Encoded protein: CASSPGTSGRGNEQFF. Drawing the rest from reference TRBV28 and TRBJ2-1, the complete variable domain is DVKVTQSSRYLVKRTGEKVFLECVQDMDHENMFWYRQDPGLGLRLIYFSYDVKMKEKGDIPEGYSVSREKKERFSLILESASTNQTSMYLCASSPGTSGRGNEQFFGPGTRLTVL.

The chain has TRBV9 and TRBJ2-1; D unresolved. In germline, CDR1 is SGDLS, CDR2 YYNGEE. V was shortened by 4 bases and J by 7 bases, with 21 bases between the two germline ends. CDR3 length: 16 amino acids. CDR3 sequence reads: CASSPGVKGSLNEQFF. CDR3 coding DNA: TGTGCCAGCAGCCCTGGGGTAAAGGGAAGTTTAAATGAGCAGTTCTTC.

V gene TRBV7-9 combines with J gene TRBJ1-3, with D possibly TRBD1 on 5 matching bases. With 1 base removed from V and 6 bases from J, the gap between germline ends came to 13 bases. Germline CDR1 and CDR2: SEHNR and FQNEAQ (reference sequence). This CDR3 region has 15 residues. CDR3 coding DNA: TGTGCCAGCAGCTTAGGGTCCCCCGGGACAAACACCATATATTTT. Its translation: CASSLGSPGTNTIYF. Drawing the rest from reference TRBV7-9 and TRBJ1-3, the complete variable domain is DTGVSQNPRHKITKRGQNVTFRCDPISEHNRLYWYRQTLGQGPEFLTYFQNEAQLEKSRLLSDRFSAERPKGSFSTLEIQRTEQGDSAMYLCASSLGSPGTNTIYFGEGSWLTVV.